A single sample gave rise to the 6 T cell receptor beta chains below, sequenced in a study of Ad26.COV2.S vaccination and SARS-CoV-2 variants. The repertoire was sequenced with immunoSEQ multiplex PCR; TCRdb's copy has only in-frame clones and lacks some. The sample lists about 410,000 clones, less than 90% occurring once. Treatment: about 20 received Ad26.COV2.S at low or high dose, single or two shots; several received placebo; per-sample allocation not given. Sampling was performed 63 days after the first vaccine or placebo injection. The sequencing used peripheral blood, collected in a trial of Ad26.COV2.S vaccine versus placebo. All receptors come from a person aged 18-60 years who received the Ad26.COV2.S COVID-19 vaccine or a placebo.

This chain connects TRBV6-2 or TRBV6-3 to TRBJ1-1; perhaps TRBD1 as D (6 bases). The germline V gene encodes CDR1 MNHEY and CDR2 SVGEGT. V lost 2 bases to trimming and J lost 1 base, with 8 bases between them. CDR3 size: 14 residues. CDR3 sequence (DNA): TGTGCCAGCAGTTACGGGGGCACGAACACTGAAGCTTTCTTT. Translated, it gives CASSYGGTNTEAFF.

The chain couples TRBV28 to TRBJ1-1, with 7 bases fitting TRBD1. The J segment lost 10 bases and the V segment lost 8 bases, leaving 13 bases of the junction unmatched. The germline CDR1 and CDR2 sequences are MDHEN and SYDVKM. The CDR3 totals 13 residues. CDR3 amino acids: CASVGTGVILAFF. CDR3 nucleotides: TGTGCCAGCGTAGGAACAGGGGTTATCTTAGCTTTCTTT.

This chain links TRBV4-3 with TRBJ2-1; 9 bases are a match to TRBD1. Per germline, CDR1 LGHNA and CDR2 YSLEER. The CDR3 runs to 20 residues. V was clipped by 2 bases and J by 0 bases; unmatched bases: 14. DNA for the CDR3: TGCGCCAGCAGCCAACGCCTCAGCGTCGGGACAGGGAGCTCCTACAATGAGCAGTTCTTC. This translates into CASSQRLSVGTGSSYNEQFF.

This chain uses TRBV19 with TRBJ2-1; TRBD1 is a possible D gene (5 bases). Trimming pared 5 bases from V and 8 bases from J, leaving 13 bases between. The CDR3 loop spans 13 amino acids. CDR1 is LNHDA and CDR2 is SQIVND in the germline V gene (reference sequence). CDR3 in amino acids: CASSPRFRDEQFF. CDR3 nucleotides: TGTGCCAGTAGTCCCCGTTTCAGGGATGAGCAGTTCTTC.

A word on this clone: Different DNA sequences within this sample yield the same CDR3. The chain employs TRBV27 and TRBJ2-3; TRBD2 aligns across 7 bases. V was pared by 6 bases and J by 0 bases, with 9 bases of the junction left unmatched. Germline CDR1 and CDR2: MNHEY and SMNVEV (reference sequence). The CDR3 totals 16 residues. CDR3 nucleotides: TGTGCCAGCAGCCTCCAGCTAGCGGAGAGCACAGATACGCAGTATTTT. It specifies CASSLQLAESTDTQYF.

V usage is TRBV5-1 and J usage is TRBJ1-1; 7 bases are a match to TRBD1. This CDR3 spans 14 amino acids. Germline CDR1 is SGHRS and CDR2 is YFSETQ. The trim removed 4 bases at V and 4 bases at J, leaving 7 bases unmatched. This CDR3 reads CASSGGGLGTEAFF. In DNA, the CDR3 is TGCGCCAGCAGCGGAGGGGGCTTGGGCACTGAAGCTTTCTTT. Looking up the rest from reference TRBV5-1 and TRBJ1-1 gives the full variable domain: KAGVTQTPRYLIKTRGQQVTLSCSPISGHRSVSWYQQTPGQGLQFLFEYFSETQRNKGNFPGRFSGRQFSNSRSEMNVSTLELGDSALYLCASSGGGLGTEAFFGQGTRLTVV.